This passage covers 4 T cell receptor beta chains from one sample sequenced in a study of shared clonotypes between healthy human individuals. The method was immunoSEQ multiplex PCR; TCRdb's version includes in-frame clones alone and lacks a portion of them. The table shows about 650,000 clones, with over 95% occurring only once. Naive CD8 cells were CD45RO-negative, positively selected for CCR7, excluding terminally differentiated effector memory CD45RA+ cells. The sequenced sample consisted of naive CD8+ T cells sorted from blood. These receptors were taken from a woman aged 25-40 years in good health.

The V and J genes are TRBV11-3 and TRBJ2-3; D may be TRBD2 (5 bases). The CDR3 has 13 amino acids. Germline values: CDR1 SGHNT, CDR2 YENEEA. Deletions cut 5 bases from V and 0 bases from J, with 6 bases between. CDR3 sequence (DNA): TGTGCCAGCAGCCGAGGGAGCACAGATACGCAGTATTTT. Translation: CASSRGSTDTQYF.

This sequence joins TRBV6-1 and TRBJ1-4, with a possible D match to TRBD1 (6 bases). Trimming left V 6 bases short and J 8 bases short, with 16 bases between. Per the germline V gene, CDR1 is MNHNS and CDR2 is SASEGT. There are 14 residues in the CDR3. This CDR3 reads CASSVRDNVEKLFF. CDR3 DNA: TGTGCCAGCAGCGTCCGGGACAATGTCGAAAAACTGTTTTTT.

As concerns this clone: The same CDR3 can be traced to other DNA sequences in this sample. The J gene is TRBJ2-5, the V gene TRBV5-1, with D unresolved. Trimming removed 4 bases at V and 2 bases at J, with 3 bases between. Germline CDR1 and CDR2: SGHRS and YFSETQ. This CDR3 spans 11 amino acids. The CDR3 region has the DNA TGCGCCAGCAGCCTTCAAGAGACCCAGTACTTC. It codes for CASSLQETQYF. Looking up the rest from reference TRBV5-1 and TRBJ2-5 gives the full variable domain: KAGVTQTPRYLIKTRGQQVTLSCSPISGHRSVSWYQQTPGQGLQFLFEYFSETQRNKGNFPGRFSGRQFSNSRSEMNVSTLELGDSALYLCASSLQETQYFGPGTRLLVL.

This clone has more than one count but fewer than ten. The rearrangement links TRBV30 to TRBJ1-1; D ambiguous. The germline V gene encodes CDR1 GTSNPN and CDR2 SVGIG (reference sequence). With 3 bases removed from V and 11 bases from J, the gap between germline ends came to 10 bases. The length of the CDR3 is 10 residues. The CDR3: CAWRFVEAFF. CDR3 in DNA: TGTGCCTGGAGATTCGTCGAGGCTTTCTTT. Using reference TRBV30 and TRBJ1-1 for the parts outside the CDR3, the full variable domain is SQTIHQWPATLVQPVGSPLSLECTVEGTSNPNLYWYRQAAGRGLQLLFYSVGIGQISSEVPQNLSASRPQDRQFILSSKKLLLSDSGFYLCAWRFVEAFFGQGTRLTVV.